What follows describes a single T cell receptor beta chain. V lost 2 bases to trimming and J lost 4 bases, with 8 bases between them. This CDR3 is built from 13 residues. Produced via immunoSEQ multiplex PCR; TCRdb's table is partial and in-frame only. The profile shows under 150,000 clones, approximately 88% of them singletons. The data derive from a study of control samples from healthy donors and cancer patients. The specimen sequenced was blood. This chain uses TRBV23-1 with TRBJ1-1; tentative D call: TRBD1 (5 bases). TRBV23-1 is filed as an ORF, its function uncertain. The sequence was collected from a man aged 35 to 55 in good health. The CDR3 DNA follows: TGCGCCAGCAGTCAAGGAGGGACCACTGAAGCTTTCTTT. This translates into CASSQGGTTEAFF.